These 27 T cell receptor beta chains were all obtained from the same sample, sequenced in a study of identical twins. MiXCR was run by TCRdb on the 5' RACE reads, yielding one entry per CDR3 protein. The repertoire holds approximately 530,000 distinct CDR3 sequences, with 20% to 25% as singletons. This sample was also put to use in a study of yellow fever vaccine responses in identical twins.

Sample: CD4+ T cells sorted from blood. These receptor sequences come from a young woman in good health.

This chain connects TRBV20-1 to TRBJ2-1, with TRBD1 matching over 8 bases. This CDR3 region has 13 residues. Germline V gene lookup returns CDR1 DFQATT and CDR2 SNEGSKA (reference sequence). Losses at the gene ends were 5 bases for V and 6 bases for J; bases not matched to a gene: 6. CDR3 in DNA: TGCAGTGCTCCGGGACAGGTAATCAATGAGCAGTTCTTC. It encodes CSAPGQVINEQFF.

V usage is TRBV10-3 and J usage is TRBJ2-1; 11 bases line up with TRBD2. Germline lookup yields CDR1 ENHRY and CDR2 SYGVKD. The length of the CDR3 is 15 residues. Unmatched junction bases numbered 8, after V lost 6 bases and J lost 7 bases. For the CDR3, the DNA is TGTGCCATCAGCGATAGCGGGGGGGCTCGGAATGAGCAGTTCTTC. As protein: CAISDSGGARNEQFF.

This clonotype has more than one count but fewer than ten. The chain uses TRBV5-5 and TRBJ1-1; D is perhaps TRBD1 (5 bases). The CDR3 spans 16 residues. Trimming took off 4 bases at V and 2 bases at J, with 18 bases between the two ends. Per the germline V gene, CDR1 is SGHKS and CDR2 is YYEKEE (reference sequence). The CDR3 here is CASSIVPGGSNTEAFF. DNA for the CDR3: TGTGCCAGCAGCATCGTCCCCGGGGGATCTAACACTGAAGCTTTCTTT.

As DNA, the CDR3 is TGTGCCAGCAGTTACTCCGCGGGCACGGAGACCCAGTACTTC. Protein sequence: CASSYSAGTETQYF. V usage is TRBV6-5 and J usage is TRBJ2-5, with D tentatively TRBD2 (5 bases). The CDR3 consists of 14 residues. The V and J ends lost 0 bases and 5 bases respectively, with 10 bases between them. Per germline, CDR1 MNHEY and CDR2 SVGAGI.

This rearrangement joins TRBV29-1 to TRBJ2-7, with D possibly called TRBD1 or TRBD2 (5 bases each). CDR1 SQVTM and CDR2 ANQGSEA come from the germline V gene. The CDR3 contains 14 residues. Trimming took 4 bases from V and 6 from J, leaving 19 bases between them. The CDR3 loop reads CSVVLLGRGTEQYF. The CDR3 DNA follows: TGCAGCGTTGTTCTTTTGGGCCGTGGGACCGAGCAGTACTTC.

This clonotype has only a few counts. The junction does not match germline at one end; this may be a read error. The chain links TRBV12-3 or TRBV12-4 to TRBJ2-1; 8 bases are a match to TRBD2. There are 14 residues in the CDR3. Here the CDR3 reads CASSLSGRYTEQFF. CDR3 bases: TGTGCCAGCAGTTTAAGCGGGAGATACACTGAGCAGTTCTTC.

This rearrangement joins TRBV27 to TRBJ2-2; 9 nucleotides line up with TRBD2. The V segment lost 3 bases and the J segment 6 bases; nucleotides outside the gene matches: 5. Looked up from germline, CDR1 is MNHEY and CDR2 is SMNVEV (reference sequence). The CDR3 runs 15 residues. The CDR3: CASSFLAGVAGELFF. The CDR3 coding sequence is TGTGCCAGCAGTTTCTTAGCGGGAGTGGCCGGGGAGCTGTTTTTT.

This clonotype was observed a single time. The rearrangement links TRBV5-1 to TRBJ2-3; 8 bases are a match to TRBD2. CDR1 and CDR2 (germline): SGHRS, YFSETQ. The CDR3 extends over 14 amino acids. The V and J ends lost 3 bases and 4 bases, in that order; junction bases with no gene match: 4. CDR3 loop: CASSYSGAPDTQYF. Here the CDR3 DNA reads TGCGCCAGCAGCTATAGCGGGGCCCCAGATACGCAGTATTTT.

This chain joins TRBV15 and TRBJ2-7; 9 nucleotides line up with TRBD1. V lost 2 bases to trimming and J lost 5 bases; unmatched junction nucleotides: 10. This CDR3 comprises 16 residues. Germline values: CDR1 LNHNV, CDR2 YYDKDF (reference sequence). CDR3 in amino acids: CATSRSPGQGLHEQYF. As DNA, the CDR3 is TGTGCCACCAGCAGATCTCCGGGACAGGGACTGCACGAGCAGTACTTC.

This chain connects TRBV6-1 to TRBJ1-6; 9 bases are shared with TRBD1. Losses at the gene ends were 1 base for V and 8 bases for J; bases not matched to a gene: 3. This CDR3 spans 15 amino acids. Germline CDR1 is MNHNS and CDR2 is SASEGT. The CDR3 sequence is CASSEGGQGYSPLHF. The DNA of the CDR3 is TGTGCCAGCAGTGAAGGGGGACAGGGTTATTCACCCCTCCACTTT.

This clonotype has only a few counts. The CDR3: CASSLALNTGELFF. CDR3 bases: TGTGCCAGCAGTTTAGCCCTTAACACCGGGGAGCTGTTTTTT. The chain employs TRBV27 and TRBJ2-2, with D unclear. CDR1 and CDR2 from the germline V gene are MNHEY and SMNVEV (reference sequence). The CDR3 is made up of 14 amino acids. The V end lost 2 bases, the J end lost 2 bases, and 6 bases lay between the germline ends.

The V and J genes are TRBV7-2 and TRBJ2-3; 10 nucleotides agree with TRBD2. The CDR3 is made up of 15 amino acids. Germline CDR1 SGHTA, CDR2 FQGNSA. V lost 4 bases to trimming and J lost 4 bases; unmatched junction nucleotides: 5. CDR3 nucleotides: TGTGCCAGCAGCTCTAGCGGGAGCGGTTCAGATACGCAGTATTTT. Protein sequence: CASSSSGSGSDTQYF.

The gene calls are TRBV12-3 or TRBV12-4 and TRBJ2-2; TRBD2 matches at 8 bases. J was trimmed by 1 base and V by 7 bases; bases with no gene match: 5. This CDR3 region has 15 residues. CDR3 sequence: CASTKAGVNTGELFF. CDR3 sequence (DNA): TGTGCCAGCACCAAAGCGGGAGTGAACACCGGGGAGCTGTTTTTT.

The rearrangement uses TRBV2 and TRBJ1-1; no clear D. This CDR3 is built from 13 residues. Looked up from germline, CDR1 is SNHLY and CDR2 is FYNNEI. V lost 0 bases, J lost 1 base, and 3 bases lay in between. As DNA, the CDR3 is TGTGCCAGCAGTGAAGCGCCGAACACTGAAGCTTTCTTT. Its translation is CASSEAPNTEAFF.

The rearrangement joins TRBV11-2 to TRBJ2-7, with a possible D match to TRBD1 (6 bases). The germline V gene has CDR1 SGHAT and CDR2 FQNNGV. The CDR3 extends over 15 amino acids. Trimming pared 1 base from V and 2 bases from J, leaving 12 bases between. The DNA for the CDR3 is TGTGCCAGCAGCTTAGGGCCAGGGGCGGCCTACGAGCAGTACGTC. Protein: CASSLGPGAAYEQYV.

The V call is TRBV12-3 or TRBV12-4, the J call TRBJ1-2; the D is unclear. V lost 3 bases, J lost 5 bases, and 7 bases lay in between. CDR3 length equals 12 residues. DNA for the CDR3: TGTGCCAGCAGTTTCGGACTATATGGCTACACCTTC. Its protein is CASSFGLYGYTF.

The chain couples TRBV12-3 or TRBV12-4 to TRBJ2-7, with 11 bases aligning to TRBD1. The CDR3 contains 16 residues. J was trimmed by 2 bases and V by 6 bases; bases with no gene match: 9. The CDR3 here is CASSRTGGVPPYEQYF. DNA of the CDR3: TGTGCCAGCAGCAGGACAGGGGGCGTCCCCCCCTACGAGCAGTACTTC.

This sequence joins TRBV28 and TRBJ1-2; D gene ambiguous. CDR3 length: 12 residues. V lost 5 bases and J lost 7, with 11 bases in between. Per germline, CDR1 MDHEN and CDR2 SYDVKM. The CDR3 here is CASSPPGFGYTF. In DNA, the CDR3 is TGTGCCAGCAGTCCTCCCGGGTTTGGCTACACCTTC.

This rearrangement joins TRBV11-2 to TRBJ2-7; D is undetermined. Trimming left V 0 bases short and J 4 bases short, with 13 bases between. Germline lookup yields CDR1 SGHAT and CDR2 FQNNGV. There are 15 residues in the CDR3. CDR3: CASSLDFSSRYEQYV. CDR3 bases: TGTGCCAGCAGCTTAGATTTTAGTAGCCGTTACGAGCAGTACGTC.

This clonotype showed up many times. The CDR3 spells CASARDRGTGSNQPQHF. The CDR3 bases are TGTGCCAGCGCCCGGGACAGGGGGACGGGGAGCAATCAGCCCCAGCATTTT. The rearrangement joins TRBV2 to TRBJ1-5; TRBD1 agrees at 11 bases. This CDR3 spans 17 amino acids. Germline trimming cut 8 bases from V and 1 base from J; bases unmatched to any gene: 10. The germline V gene encodes CDR1 SNHLY and CDR2 FYNNEI.

Concerning this clonotype itself: The germline gene is not matched at one end of the junction; a read error may be the cause. The J gene is TRBJ2-5, the V gene TRBV20-1; 8 nucleotides agree with TRBD2. CDR3 size: 17 residues. The germline gives CDR1 DFQATT, CDR2 SNEGSKA (reference sequence). CDR3 nucleotides: TGCTGTGCTAGAGACGGACAGACCCGGACTAGCTCAGAGACCCAGTACTTC. This encodes CCARDGQTRTSSETQYF.

This clonotype appeared a few times. In DNA form, the CDR3 reads TGTGCCAGCAGTGAACTAGCGGCGGCCTACAATGAGCAGTTCTTC. Encoded protein: CASSELAAAYNEQFF. The chain uses TRBV6-1 and TRBJ2-1; 7 nucleotides agree with TRBD2. CDR3 length: 15 residues. Unmatched junction bases numbered 3, after V lost 2 bases and J lost 2 bases. Germline CDR1 reads MNHNS; CDR2 reads SASEGT.

This clonotype was found a few times. This chain connects TRBV24-1 to TRBJ2-4; D gene uncertain. With 2 bases removed from V and 6 bases from J, the gap between germline ends came to 19 bases. This CDR3 comprises 17 residues. CDR1 KGHDR and CDR2 SFDVKD come from the germline V gene. Here the CDR3 reads CATSDSDVVQAGNIQYF. In nucleotides, the CDR3 is TGTGCCACCAGTGATTCCGACGTGGTCCAAGCTGGAAACATTCAGTACTTC.

This clonotype has just a few counts. The chain combines TRBV24-1 with TRBJ2-1; 12 positions agree with TRBD2. Germline assignment: CDR1 KGHDR and CDR2 SFDVKD. The trim removed 5 bases at V and 8 bases at J, leaving 9 bases unmatched. This CDR3 has 16 amino acids. The DNA for the CDR3 is TGTGCCACCAGTGCCCCGACTAGCGGGAGAGTCGATGAGCAGTTCTTC. Its translation is CATSAPTSGRVDEQFF.

The table lists this clonotype with a count of one. The chain has TRBV29-1 and TRBJ2-3; 13 bases are a match to TRBD2. J was trimmed by 2 bases and V by 7 bases; bases with no gene match: 6. Germline V gene sequence: CDR1 SQVTM, CDR2 ANQGSEA. The CDR3 consists of 15 residues. The DNA of the CDR3 is TGCAGCGCTCCGGGACTAGCGGGGAACACAGATACGCAGTATTTT. Its translation: CSAPGLAGNTDTQYF.

V usage is TRBV12-3 or TRBV12-4 and J usage is TRBJ2-5; TRBD2 aligns across 15 bases. The CDR3 is made up of 16 amino acids. J lost 10 bases, V lost 3 bases, and 9 bases had no gene match. The DNA of the CDR3 is TGTGCCAGCAGTTTGGCACCGGGACTAGCGGGAGGCCACCAGTACTTC. Translating gives CASSLAPGLAGGHQYF.

There are a few counts of this clonotype. The gene calls are TRBV6-5 and TRBJ2-1, with TRBD2 identical over 15 bases. V dropped 4 bases and J dropped 0; count of bases not matched to a gene: 4. CDR1 and CDR2 from the germline V gene are MNHEY and SVGAGI. The CDR3 contains 18 residues. This CDR3 reads CASSWTSGRGGSYNEQFF. The CDR3 nucleotides are TGTGCCAGCAGTTGGACTAGCGGGAGGGGGGGCTCCTACAATGAGCAGTTCTTC.